This TCR beta chain was documented in a study of blood T cell repertoires in COVID-19. Clones were sequenced by immunoSEQ multiplex PCR, and TCRdb holds only the in-frame ones, with some missing. The sample holds over 200,000 clones, around 90% seen once. The CDR3 runs to 13 residues. V was cut by 6 bases and J by 4 bases, with 12 bases left in between. Germline V gives CDR1 MNHEY, CDR2 SVGAGI. The chain joins TRBV6-5 to TRBJ1-2; the D gene is possibly TRBD1 (6 bases). The sequence came from a woman in her 30s who had been exposed to COVID-19. The sequenced material came from PBMCs or T cells enriched from blood (not recorded which). The DNA of the CDR3 is TGTGCCAGCAGGTCCGGGACAACCTATGGCTACACCTTC. Amino acid sequence: CASRSGTTYGYTF.